This record concerns one TCR beta chain sequence. Its target is unknown. The data belong to a study of a mutant IDH1 vaccine in newly diagnosed glioma. On the study more broadly: The start of vaccination came 4-6 weeks after radiotherapy alone, or with temozolomide cycles.

Profiled with immunoSEQ multiplex PCR; TCRdb holds only in-frame clones, not every one. Seen here are more than 55,000 clones, around 80% observed once, and the top ten hold about 4.2%. CDR1 is SGHVS, CDR2 FQNEAQ, per germline. V was pared by 5 bases and J by 1 base, with 8 bases between. The CDR3 has 13 amino acids. Noted time point: week 35, safety follow-up. Topical imiquimod was applied with each vaccine dose, which held 300 ug of mutant IDH1 20-mer peptide. Whole-study results and caveats: Pseudoprogression apparently tracked independently of changes in top peripheral T cell clonotypes.

The sequencing used PBMCs, collected from a glioma patient whose treatment included an IDH1 peptide vaccine. This receptor was taken from a man aged 30-40 years with glioma. V is TRBV7-8 and J is TRBJ1-1; D is possibly TRBD1 (5 bases). The CDR3 bases are TGTGCCAGCAGCATTGGACAGAACACTGAAGCTTTCTTT. It yields the protein CASSIGQNTEAFF. The full variable domain, its missing parts supplied by reference TRBV7-8 and TRBJ1-1, is GAGVSQSPRYKVAKRGQDVALRCDPISGHVSLFWYQQALGQGPEFLTYFQNEAQLDKSGLPSDRFFAERPEGSVSTLKIQRTQQEDSAVYLCASSIGQNTEAFFGQGTRLTVV.